This T cell receptor beta chain emerged from a study of lymphopenia after photon versus proton radiotherapy. The data were produced by immunoSEQ multiplex PCR, yet TCRdb's version contains in-frame clones alone and is incomplete. The repertoire holds 35,000 to 45,000 clones, with under 85% as singletons. A remark on this clone: What it recognizes is unknown.

Study-wide results and caveats: Better survival with proton therapy was suggested as possible, not demonstrated. Photon-treated patients lost naive T cells and TCR diversity; proton-treated stayed stable.

In germline, CDR1 is LNHDA, CDR2 SQIVND (reference sequence). After removal of 3 bases from V and 3 bases from J, the junction contained 6 bases not matched to a gene. The CDR3 totals 15 residues. The specimen comprised peripheral blood, sampled from a patient treated with proton-based radiotherapy. The chain combines TRBV19 with TRBJ2-5; 8 bases map to TRBD2. This clonotype was sampled from a woman in her 70s with pancreatic cancer. The CDR3 DNA is TGTGCCAGTAGTATGAGCGGGAGCCGGGAAGAGACCCAGTACTTC. Amino acid sequence: CASSMSGSREETQYF.